Listed here are 4 T cell receptor beta chains from one sample, sequenced in a study of T cells in Graves' hyperthyroidism and ophthalmopathy. TCR beta CDR3 region amplification was performed from RNA transcripts. HTBI primers were used for first-round RT-PCR of the TCR CDR3. TCRdb analysed the multiplex PCR reads with MiXCR anew, one entry per CDR3 protein. The sample gives approximately 610,000 distinct CDR3 sequences, around 15% of which show up once; around 4% is in the top ten. Sequenced material: blood. These receptors were taken from a woman in her forties with Graves' ophthalmopathy.

This clonotype was counted ten times or more. The CDR3 DNA reads TGTGCCAGCAGTTTCGGTAGGGGTGAGGGTGAGCAGTACTTC. As protein: CASSFGRGEGEQYF. This chain connects TRBV12-3 or TRBV12-4 to TRBJ2-7; D is tentatively TRBD1 or TRBD2 (5 bases each). The CDR3 extends over 14 amino acids. V dropped 3 bases and J dropped 7 bases, with 16 bases sitting between them.

The table lists this clonotype with a few counts. The chain joins TRBV3-1 to TRBJ2-3; tentatively, D is TRBD2 (6 bases). Germline loops: CDR1 LGHDT, CDR2 YNNKEL (reference sequence). V lost 6 bases and J lost 2, with 9 bases in between. CDR3 size: 13 residues. In nucleotides, the CDR3 is TGTGCCAGCAGGGCTAGCGCCACAGATACGCAGTATTTT. It yields the protein CASRASATDTQYF.

The rearrangement links TRBV11-2 to TRBJ2-7; tentative D call: TRBD2 (5 bases). Trimming left V 5 bases short and J 7 bases short, with 15 bases between. Germline CDR1 and CDR2: SGHAT and FQNNGV. The length of the CDR3 is 13 residues. The CDR3 DNA sequence: TGTGCCAGCAGCCAGACGGGCCCGGGGGAGCAGTACTTC. As protein: CASSQTGPGEQYF.

This clonotype was observed at least ten times. In DNA, the CDR3 is TGTGCCAGCAATCCACAGGGGGCTTATGGCTACACCTTC. It codes for CASNPQGAYGYTF. The chain recombines TRBV2 with TRBJ1-2, with 9 positions matching TRBD1. Germline V CDR1 and CDR2: SNHLY, FYNNEI. This CDR3 has 13 residues. V trimming: 7 bases; J trimming: 5 bases; junction bases outside the gene matches: 5.